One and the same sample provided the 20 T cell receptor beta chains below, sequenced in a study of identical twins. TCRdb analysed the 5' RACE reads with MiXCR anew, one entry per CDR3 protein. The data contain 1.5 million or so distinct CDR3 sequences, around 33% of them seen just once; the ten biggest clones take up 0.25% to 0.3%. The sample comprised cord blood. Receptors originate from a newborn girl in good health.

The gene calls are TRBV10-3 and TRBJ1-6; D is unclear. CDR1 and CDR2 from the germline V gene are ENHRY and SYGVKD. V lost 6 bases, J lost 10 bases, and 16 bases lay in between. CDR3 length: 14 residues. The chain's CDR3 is CAISQSPDGSPLHF. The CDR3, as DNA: TGTGCCATCAGCCAATCTCCGGACGGCTCACCCCTCCACTTT.

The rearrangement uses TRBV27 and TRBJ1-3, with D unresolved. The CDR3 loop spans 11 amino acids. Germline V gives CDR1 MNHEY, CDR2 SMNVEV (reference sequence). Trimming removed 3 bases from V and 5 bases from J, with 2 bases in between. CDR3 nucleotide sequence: TGTGCCAGCAGTTTCCGAAACACCATATATTTT. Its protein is CASSFRNTIYF.

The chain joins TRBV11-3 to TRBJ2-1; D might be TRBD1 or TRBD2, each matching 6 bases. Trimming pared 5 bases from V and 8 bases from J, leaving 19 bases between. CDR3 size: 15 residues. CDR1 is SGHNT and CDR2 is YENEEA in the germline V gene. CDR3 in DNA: TGTGCCAGCAGCCCATCTAGGGGGACTTACCATGAGCAGTTCTTC. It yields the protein CASSPSRGTYHEQFF.

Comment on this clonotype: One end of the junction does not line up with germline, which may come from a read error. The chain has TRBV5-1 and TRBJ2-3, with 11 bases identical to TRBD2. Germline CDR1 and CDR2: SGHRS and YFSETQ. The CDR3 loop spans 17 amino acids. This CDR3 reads CASSLERLAGSTDAQYF. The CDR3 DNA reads TGCGCCAGCAGCTTGGAGAGACTAGCGGGGAGCACAGATGCGCAGTATTTT. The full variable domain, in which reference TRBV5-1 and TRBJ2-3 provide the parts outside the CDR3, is KAGVTQTPRYLIKTRGQQVTLSCSPISGHRSVSWYQQTPGQGLQFLFEYFSETQRNKGNFPGRFSGRQFSNSRSEMNVSTLELGDSALYLCASSLERLAGSTDAQYFGPGTRLTVL.

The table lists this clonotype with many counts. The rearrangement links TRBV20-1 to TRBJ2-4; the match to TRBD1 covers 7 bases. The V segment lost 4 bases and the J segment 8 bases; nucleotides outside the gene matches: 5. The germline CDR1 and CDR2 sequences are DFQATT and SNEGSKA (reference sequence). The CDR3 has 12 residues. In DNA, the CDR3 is TGCAGTGCTAAGGACAGGAGTCACATTCAGTACTTC. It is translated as CSAKDRSHIQYF.

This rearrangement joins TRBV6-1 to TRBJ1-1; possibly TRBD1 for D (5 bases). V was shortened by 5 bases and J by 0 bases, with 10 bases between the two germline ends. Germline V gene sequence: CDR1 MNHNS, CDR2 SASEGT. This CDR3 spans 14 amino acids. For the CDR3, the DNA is TGTGCCAGCAGTCTACAGGACATGAACACTGAAGCTTTCTTT. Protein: CASSLQDMNTEAFF.

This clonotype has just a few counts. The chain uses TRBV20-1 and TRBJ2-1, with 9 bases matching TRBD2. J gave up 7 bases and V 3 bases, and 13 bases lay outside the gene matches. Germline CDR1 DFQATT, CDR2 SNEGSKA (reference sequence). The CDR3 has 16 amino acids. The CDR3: CSASRWGLAGLNEQFF. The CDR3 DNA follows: TGCAGTGCTAGCCGATGGGGGCTAGCGGGGTTAAATGAGCAGTTCTTC.

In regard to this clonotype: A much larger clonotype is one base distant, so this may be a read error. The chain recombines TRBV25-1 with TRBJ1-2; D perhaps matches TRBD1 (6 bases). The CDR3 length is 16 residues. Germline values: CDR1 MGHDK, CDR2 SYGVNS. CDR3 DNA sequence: TGTGCCAGCAGTGGAAAGGGGGGGTTAGGTAACGATGGCTACACCTTC. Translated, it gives CASSGKGGLGNDGYTF.

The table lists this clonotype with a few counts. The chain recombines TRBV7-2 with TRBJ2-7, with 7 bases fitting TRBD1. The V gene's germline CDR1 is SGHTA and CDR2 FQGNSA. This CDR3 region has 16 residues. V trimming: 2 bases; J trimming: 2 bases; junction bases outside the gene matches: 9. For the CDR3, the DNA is TGTGCCAGCAGCTTAAGAAGGGACAGTCTTCCCTACGAGCAGTACTTC. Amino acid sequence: CASSLRRDSLPYEQYF.

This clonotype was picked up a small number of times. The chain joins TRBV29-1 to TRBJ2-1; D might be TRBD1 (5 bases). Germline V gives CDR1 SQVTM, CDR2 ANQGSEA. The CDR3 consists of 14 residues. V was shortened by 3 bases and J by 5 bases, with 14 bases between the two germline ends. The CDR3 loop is CSVDSRVGHNEQFF. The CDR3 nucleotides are TGCAGCGTTGATTCCAGGGTTGGCCACAATGAGCAGTTCTTC.

In DNA, the CDR3 is TGCAGTGGATACAGACAGGGGCCCTATTCACCCCTCCACTTT. Translated, it gives CSGYRQGPYSPLHF. The V call is TRBV20-1, the J call TRBJ1-6, with 8 bases aligning to TRBD1. CDR3 length: 14 amino acids. V lost 7 bases and J lost 8; bases outside the gene matches: 10. Germline V CDR1 and CDR2: DFQATT, SNEGSKA (reference sequence).

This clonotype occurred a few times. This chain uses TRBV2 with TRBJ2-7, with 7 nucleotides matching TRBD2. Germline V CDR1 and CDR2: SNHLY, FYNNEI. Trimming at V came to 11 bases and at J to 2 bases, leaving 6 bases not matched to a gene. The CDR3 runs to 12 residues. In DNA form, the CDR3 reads TGTGCCGCTGGGACTACGACCTACGAGCAGTACTTC. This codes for CAAGTTTYEQYF.

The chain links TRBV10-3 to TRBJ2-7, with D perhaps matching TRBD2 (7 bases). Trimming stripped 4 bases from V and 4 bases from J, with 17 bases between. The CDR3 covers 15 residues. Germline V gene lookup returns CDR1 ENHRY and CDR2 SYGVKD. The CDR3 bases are TGTGCCATCAGTGGTATGGGGGGGGCCTTTTACGAGCAGTACTTC. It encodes CAISGMGGAFYEQYF.

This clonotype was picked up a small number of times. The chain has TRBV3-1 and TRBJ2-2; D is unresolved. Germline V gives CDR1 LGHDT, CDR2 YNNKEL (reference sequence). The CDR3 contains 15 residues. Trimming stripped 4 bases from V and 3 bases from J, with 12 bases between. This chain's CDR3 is CASSLRVGDTGELFF. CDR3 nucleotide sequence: TGTGCCAGCAGCCTTAGAGTTGGGGACACCGGGGAGCTGTTTTTT.

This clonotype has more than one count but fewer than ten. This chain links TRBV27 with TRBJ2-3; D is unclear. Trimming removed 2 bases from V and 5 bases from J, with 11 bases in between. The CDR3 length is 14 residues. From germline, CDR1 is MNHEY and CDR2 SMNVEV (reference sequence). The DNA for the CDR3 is TGTGCCAGCAGTTTAAAGTATATCGGAGATACGCAGTATTTT. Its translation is CASSLKYIGDTQYF.

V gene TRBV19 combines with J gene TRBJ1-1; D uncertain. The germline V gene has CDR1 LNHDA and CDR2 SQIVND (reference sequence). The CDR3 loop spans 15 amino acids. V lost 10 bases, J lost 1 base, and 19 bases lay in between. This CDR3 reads CATRTVHTPNTEAFF. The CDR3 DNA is TGTGCCACTAGGACCGTTCATACTCCGAACACTGAAGCTTTCTTT.

Here the CDR3 DNA reads TGTGCCAGCAGTTTAGGACTAGCGGGAGGTAGTGAGCAGTACTTC. This codes for CASSLGLAGGSEQYF. The chain joins TRBV27 to TRBJ2-7, with 14 nucleotides matching TRBD2. CDR3 length: 15 residues. After removal of 2 bases from V and 7 bases from J, the junction contained 4 bases not matched to a gene. The V gene's germline CDR1 is MNHEY and CDR2 SMNVEV (reference sequence).

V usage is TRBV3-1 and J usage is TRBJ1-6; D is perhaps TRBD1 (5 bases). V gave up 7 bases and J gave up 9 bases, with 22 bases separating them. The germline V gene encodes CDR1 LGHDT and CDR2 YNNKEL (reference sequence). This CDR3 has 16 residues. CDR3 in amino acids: CASNPSPRQGSSPLHF. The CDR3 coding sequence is TGTGCCAGCAACCCATCCCCCCGCCAGGGAAGTTCACCCCTCCACTTT. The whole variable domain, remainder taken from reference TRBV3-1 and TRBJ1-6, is DTAVSQTPKYLVTQMGNDKSIKCEQNLGHDTMYWYKQDSKKFLKIMFSYNNKELIINETVPNRFSPKSPDKAHLNLHINSLELGDSAVYFCASNPSPRQGSSPLHFGNGTRLTVT.

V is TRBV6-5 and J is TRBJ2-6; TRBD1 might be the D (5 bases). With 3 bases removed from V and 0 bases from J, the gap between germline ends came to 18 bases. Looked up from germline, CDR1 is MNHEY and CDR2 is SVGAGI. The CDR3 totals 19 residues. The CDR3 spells CASSYDPRARYSGANVLTF. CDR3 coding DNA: TGTGCCAGCAGTTATGATCCCAGGGCCCGGTACTCTGGGGCCAACGTCCTGACTTTC.

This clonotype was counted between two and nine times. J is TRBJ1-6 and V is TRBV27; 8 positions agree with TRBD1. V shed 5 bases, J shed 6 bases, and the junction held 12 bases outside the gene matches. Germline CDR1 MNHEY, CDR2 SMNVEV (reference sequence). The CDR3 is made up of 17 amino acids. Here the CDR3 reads CASSPQPPTGANSPLHF. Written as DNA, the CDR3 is TGTGCCAGCAGTCCCCAGCCTCCGACAGGGGCTAATTCACCCCTCCACTTT.